The 7 T cell receptor beta chains below all came from one sample that was sequenced in a study of PD-1 blockade in classical Hodgkin lymphoma. The method was immunoSEQ multiplex PCR; TCRdb's version includes in-frame clones alone and lacks a portion of them. The table includes tens of thousands of clones, roughly 92% detected once. Regarding time point: cycle 4 day 1 (C4D1), after 6 weeks of nivolumab. The patients all showed relapse after autologous stem cell transplantation, while their brentuximab vedotin exposure varied. The sample here was peripheral blood mononuclear cells (PBMCs), taken before the fourth cycle of nivolumab. Receptors were obtained from a human donor with classical Hodgkin lymphoma.

This clone has a single count. Other DNA sequences within the sample encode an identical CDR3. The chain combines TRBV6-6 with TRBJ2-7; D is unclear. V was pared by 8 bases and J by 0 bases, with 11 bases between. The CDR3 consists of 13 residues. The germline CDR1 and CDR2 sequences are MNHNY and SVGAGI (reference sequence). The CDR3 DNA reads as TGTGCCAGCTCCTCCCTTACCTCCTACGAGCAGTACTTC. Translated, it gives CASSSLTSYEQYF.

The V call is TRBV28, the J call TRBJ2-7, with 14 bases that match TRBD2. The CDR3 has 16 residues. Per the germline V gene, CDR1 is MDHEN and CDR2 is SYDVKM. V was clipped by 6 bases and J by 5 bases; unmatched bases: 9. The CDR3 region is CASRYPGLAGANEQYF. The CDR3 coding sequence is TGTGCCAGCAGATATCCGGGACTAGCGGGAGCGAACGAGCAGTACTTC.

The rearrangement uses TRBV4-1 and TRBJ1-5; D call uncertain. Germline V gene lookup returns CDR1 MGHRA and CDR2 YSYEKL. The CDR3 covers 14 residues. V was cut by 0 bases and J by 8 bases, with 11 bases left in between. As DNA, the CDR3 is TGCGCCAGCAGCCAAGAGTGGAAGGAGGAGCCCCAGCATTTT. Its translation is CASSQEWKEEPQHF.

This clone is a singleton in its sample. The genes are TRBV21-1 and TRBJ2-7; the table assigns TRBD1, which was not confirmed against the DNA. TRBV21-1 is recorded as a pseudogene. This CDR3 is built from 13 residues. CDR3 amino acids: CASSNRQTYEQYF. CDR3 in DNA: TGTGCCAGCAGCAACAGGCAGACCTACGAGCAGTACTTC.

The chain links TRBV27 to TRBJ2-5; 10 nucleotides line up with TRBD2. The J call could be wrong; TRBJ2-7 is a better fit for the DNA end. Germline lookup yields CDR1 MNHEY and CDR2 SMNVEV (reference sequence). CDR3 length: 13 amino acids. For the CDR3, the DNA is TGTGCCAGCAGGCCTAGCGGGAGTTACGAGCAGTACTTC. This sequence encodes CASRPSGSYEQYF.

The chain carries TRBV7-8 and TRBJ2-6; a possible D gene is TRBD1 (6 bases). The CDR3 consists of 17 residues. The germline V gene has CDR1 SGHVS and CDR2 FQNEAQ. The germline V and J ends were trimmed by 5 bases and 3 bases, with 17 bases remaining between them. The CDR3 sequence: CASSAFPWGRGANVLTF. CDR3 nucleotides: TGTGCCAGCAGCGCTTTCCCGTGGGGGCGTGGGGCCAACGTCCTGACTTTC.

The chain recombines TRBV18 with TRBJ1-3, with 7 bases that match TRBD1. Germline CDR1 KGHSH, CDR2 LQKENI. CDR3 size: 14 residues. Losses at the gene ends were 3 bases for V and 1 base for J; bases not matched to a gene: 0. The CDR3 nucleotides read TGTGCCAGCTCACCGACAGGGTCTGGAAACACCATATATTTT. This encodes CASSPTGSGNTIYF.